A selection of T cell receptor beta chains follows, all from one sample in a study of control samples from healthy donors and cancer patients. Only in-frame clones appear in the TCRdb table, and some are missing; sequencing was by immunoSEQ multiplex PCR. Among about 150,000 clones listed, roughly 94% were seen once. Sequencing was carried out using blood. These receptors came from a man aged 35-49 years in good health. Both conserved end residues are part of each CDR3. A D gene is named only where the DNA matches it firmly. Size values are once, few and many counts, or a class for expanded clones, and some rows have none.

v_call	clone_size	d_call	j_call	cdr3_aa	cdr3_nt
TRBV7-9	NA	TRBD1	TRBJ1-1	CASSPTGIGTEAFF	TGTGCCAGCAGCCCGACAGGGATCGGCACTGAAGCTTTCTTT
TRBV6-1	NA	NA	TRBJ1-1	CASSEGYEGTEAFF	TGTGCCAGCAGTGAAGGTTATGAAGGGACTGAAGCTTTCTTT
TRBV7-2	once	TRBD2	TRBJ2-7	CASSLWGTRGGYEQYF	TGTGCCAGCAGCTTATGGGGGACTCGCGGGGGGTACGAGCAGTACTTC
TRBV6-5	NA	TRBD1	TRBJ1-1	CASTGGRNTEAFF	TGTGCCAGTACAGGGGGTCGGAACACTGAAGCTTTCTTT
TRBV30	NA	NA	TRBJ1-1	CAWSVLRSAFF	TGTGCCTGGAGTGTACTCCGCTCGGCTTTCTTT
TRBV10-3	NA	NA	TRBJ2-7	CAISQGGSSYEQYF	TGTGCCATCAGCCAAGGGGGGAGCTCCTACGAGCAGTACTTC
TRBV2	NA	NA	TRBJ1-3	CASRQSSGNTIYF	TGTGCCAGCAGACAGAGCTCTGGAAACACCATATATTTT
TRBV7-2	NA	NA	TRBJ2-7	CASSLQGGERYEQYF	TGTGCCAGCAGCTTACAGGGAGGTGAACGCTACGAGCAGTACTTC
TRBV24-1	NA	TRBD1	TRBJ1-2	CATSASGTGFSGYTF	TGTGCCACCAGTGCCTCCGGGACAGGGTTTAGTGGCTACACCTTC
TRBV5-1	NA	NA	TRBJ2-3	CASSPRVSTDTQYF	TGCGCCAGCAGCCCCCGGGTAAGCACAGATACGCAGTATTTT
TRBV30	NA	TRBD2	TRBJ2-7	CAWSVGVGTSYEQYF	TGTGCCTGGAGTGTGGGCGTCGGGACTAGCTACGAGCAGTACTTC
TRBV5-6	NA	NA	TRBJ1-5	CASSLSAEDQPQHF	TGTGCCAGCAGCTTGTCGGCGGAGGATCAGCCCCAGCATTTT
TRBV5-5	NA	NA	TRBJ2-3	CASSPAPTSTDTQYF	TGTGCCAGCAGCCCGGCCCCGACTAGCACAGATACGCAGTATTTT
TRBV29-1	NA	NA	TRBJ1-1	CSVDTYTEAFF	TGCAGCGTTGACACCTACACTGAAGCTTTCTTT
TRBV11-2	NA	NA	TRBJ2-3	CASSLVGGSQYF	TGTGCCAGCAGCTTAGTGGGAGGCTCGCAGTATTTT
TRBV3-1/TRBV3-2	once	TRBD1	TRBJ2-2	CASSPLGQGRTGELFF	TGTGCCAGCAGCCCCCTTGGACAGGGGAGAACCGGGGAGCTGTTTTTT
TRBV13	NA	TRBD1	TRBJ1-1	CASSFGQGSEAFF	TGTGCCAGCAGCTTTGGACAGGGAAGTGAAGCTTTCTTT
TRBV15	once	TRBD1	TRBJ1-3	CATSTPGDRERNTIYF	TGTGCCACCAGCACCCCTGGGGACAGGGAAAGGAACACCATATATTTT
TRBV19	once	NA	TRBJ2-3	CASAQAGTSTDTQYF	TGTGCCAGCGCGCAGGCCGGGACTAGCACAGATACGCAGTATTTT
TRBV6-1	NA	NA	TRBJ1-2	CASSENSGRNYGYTF	TGTGCCAGCAGTGAAAATTCAGGCCGGAACTATGGCTACACCTTC
TRBV24-1	NA	TRBD1	TRBJ1-5	CATSGGQGAGNQPQHF	TGTGCCACCAGTGGGGGACAGGGGGCCGGCAATCAGCCCCAGCATTTT
TRBV28	once	NA	TRBJ2-7	CASSLYQGGSYEQYF	TGTGCCAGCAGTTTATACCAGGGTGGGTCCTACGAGCAGTACTTC